This T cell receptor (beta chain) was recorded in a study of cytomegalovirus exposure and HLA in healthy donors. Whole-study results and caveats: A later analysis found common viral pathogens apparently linked to several of the most significant clusters.

Amplification used 60 Vbeta primers and 13 Jbeta primers. The repertoire was sequenced with immunoSEQ multiplex PCR; TCRdb's copy has only in-frame clones and lacks some. The sample carries approximately 140,000 clones, 70% to 85% recorded once. The germline CDR1 and CDR2 sequences are MNHEY and SMNVEV (reference sequence). The J segment lost 3 bases and the V segment lost 6 bases, leaving 5 bases of the junction unmatched. The CDR3 consists of 16 residues. Comments on this clone: Its matching antigen is unknown.

J is TRBJ2-3 and V is TRBV27; TRBD2 agrees at 14 bases. This TCR was sampled from a man aged 35 to 55 in good health and CMV-seropositive. Sequenced: PBMCs. DNA of the CDR3: TGTGCCAGCAGGAGACTAGCGGGAGGGTTGACAGATACGCAGTATTTT. It is translated as CASRRLAGGLTDTQYF.